The clone carrying this TCR beta chain came up once. What it recognizes is unknown. This sample stems from a study of T cell responses to AZD1222 COVID-19 vaccine. The study's findings and limits: Just six AZD1222 recipients were seropositive at baseline.

Profiled with immunoSEQ multiplex PCR; TCRdb holds only in-frame clones, not every one. Here the sample spans 65,000 to 100,000 clones, 88% being singletons. Trimming shortened V by 8 bases and J by 1 base, and 4 bases separated the two germline ends. Germline assignment: CDR1 KGHSH and CDR2 LQKENI. The length of the CDR3 is 11 residues. Second doses that came at about 4 or about 12 weeks were put together. The source was peripheral blood, collected 28 days after the second AZD1222 dose. J is TRBJ2-3 and V is TRBV18; D gene ambiguous. This clonotype was sampled from an adult who received the AZD1222 COVID-19 vaccine. CDR3 region: CASGGTDTQYF. Here the CDR3 DNA reads TGTGCCAGCGGGGGCACAGATACGCAGTATTTT.